The present T cell receptor (beta chain) was sequenced within a study of vaccination effects on CD4 cells after COVID-19. General study results and limits: Healthy vaccinees' vaccine-induced clones included only 1 of 255 cross-reacting with common cold coronaviruses. Only a few convalescent patients and no early post-infection timepoints featured in the study.

Assay: immunoSEQ multiplex PCR; the TCRdb copy retains only in-frame clones and omits some. The sample lists under 80,000 clones; around four fifths were seen once. The germline gives CDR1 ENHRY, CDR2 SYGVKD. The J segment lost 3 bases and the V segment lost 4 bases, leaving 8 bases of the junction unmatched. This CDR3 contains 15 residues. A note on this clone: Its antigen remains unknown.

CD4+ T cells specific for antigen were expanded with viral peptide pools by the ViraFEST assay before sequencing. Cells that had been cultured for about 10 days were the source of isolated CD4+ T cells. Participants received two doses of either the BNT162b2 or mRNA-1273 vaccine. People in the vaccine group had not been infected with SARS-CoV-2 before, and their nucleocapsid antibodies were negative. This sample comprised CD4+ T cells from PBMCs cultured with HCoV-OC43 spike peptides, obtained after COVID-19 vaccination. Subset given: HCoV-OC43 spike overlapping peptide pool stimulation. V and J are TRBV10-3 and TRBJ1-1; 7 bases line up with TRBD1. The TCR originated in a human donor who received a COVID-19 vaccine. The CDR3 DNA reads as TGTGCCATCAGTGGACAGGGATTAGTGTACACTGAAGCTTTCTTT. It encodes CAISGQGLVYTEAFF.